The 9 T cell receptor beta chains below come from one sample, sequenced in a study of cytomegalovirus exposure and HLA in healthy donors. TCRdb's copy holds only in-frame clones and misses some; the assay was immunoSEQ multiplex PCR. Of about 130,000 clones listed, around four fifths were seen once; the top ten hold 25% to 30%. Sequenced material: PBMCs. These receptor sequences come from a man aged 25-45 years in good health and CMV-seropositive.

The V call is TRBV2, the J call TRBJ1-1; 9 bases match TRBD1. Trimming took 5 bases from V and 3 from J; bases not matched to a gene: 7. This CDR3 spans 15 amino acids. Germline lookup yields CDR1 SNHLY and CDR2 FYNNEI. The CDR3 bases are TGTGCCAGCAGTTCGGACAGGGGACGCGACACTGAAGCTTTCTTT. This sequence encodes CASSSDRGRDTEAFF.

J is TRBJ1-3 and V is TRBV5-1, with D unresolved. Trimming took off 8 bases at V and 4 bases at J, with 19 bases between the two ends. The CDR3 runs to 15 residues. Per germline, CDR1 SGHRS and CDR2 YFSETQ. The CDR3 loop is CASTEVQGMGNTIYF. CDR3 DNA: TGCGCCAGTACGGAGGTGCAAGGGATGGGAAACACCATATATTTT. The full variable domain, with the rest looked up from reference TRBV5-1 and TRBJ1-3, is KAGVTQTPRYLIKTRGQQVTLSCSPISGHRSVSWYQQTPGQGLQFLFEYFSETQRNKGNFPGRFSGRQFSNSRSEMNVSTLELGDSALYLCASTEVQGMGNTIYFGEGSWLTVV.

The chain uses TRBV5-4 and TRBJ2-5; tentative D call: TRBD2 (5 bases). Germline V gene data show CDR1 as SGHNT and CDR2 as YYREEE (reference sequence). The V gene lost 1 base and the J gene lost 4 bases, with 8 bases spanning the gap. The CDR3 extends over 13 amino acids. CDR3 sequence: CASSLFAGETQYF. In nucleotides, the CDR3 is TGTGCCAGCAGCTTGTTTGCGGGAGAGACCCAGTACTTC.

The rearrangement links TRBV4-2 to TRBJ2-1, with a weak D call TRBD2 (6 bases). Germline lookup yields CDR1 LGHNA and CDR2 YNFKEQ. V was shortened by 4 bases and J by 0 bases, with 16 bases between the two germline ends. The CDR3 runs to 17 residues. Here the CDR3 DNA reads TGTGCCAGCAGCCCTTCTAGCTCCGGGAGCTCCTACAATGAGCAGTTCTTC. As protein: CASSPSSSGSSYNEQFF.

V gene TRBV7-9 combines with J gene TRBJ2-5; D ambiguous. The DNA end favors TRBJ2-7, so the J call may be wrong. There are 14 residues in the CDR3. Per the germline V gene, CDR1 is SEHNR and CDR2 is FQNEAQ (reference sequence). CDR3 bases: TGTGCCAGCAGCTTAGTGGCAGGTTCCTACGAGCAGTACTTC. Amino acids: CASSLVAGSYEQYF.

V and J are TRBV6-4 and TRBJ2-1; 10 nucleotides line up with TRBD2. The length of the CDR3 is 14 residues. The V gene's germline CDR1 is MRHNA and CDR2 SNTAGT. Unmatched junction bases numbered 3, after V lost 5 bases and J lost 5 bases. The CDR3 loop reads CASSSSGGDNEQFF. CDR3 sequence (DNA): TGTGCCAGCAGTTCTAGCGGGGGTGACAATGAGCAGTTCTTC.

There are a few counts of this clone. The CDR3 DNA reads TGTGCCAGCAGCCCAAGGACAGCACCTGTAGGCTACACCTTC. Translated: CASSPRTAPVGYTF. The chain carries TRBV11-2 and TRBJ1-2; weak D call: TRBD1 (6 bases). The germline gives CDR1 SGHAT, CDR2 FQNNGV. This CDR3 has 14 amino acids. Trimming left V 5 bases short and J 8 bases short, with 18 bases between.

This clone was detected a few times. The V call is TRBV5-1, the J call TRBJ1-6, with TRBD1 as a possible D gene (5 bases). Trimming took 2 bases from V and 0 from J, leaving 9 bases between them. Germline-derived CDR1 and CDR2 are SGHRS and YFSETQ. CDR3 length equals 16 residues. CDR3 protein: CASSFDSNSYNSPLHF. For the CDR3, the DNA is TGCGCCAGCAGCTTCGACAGCAACTCCTATAATTCACCCCTCCACTTT. Complete variable domain (other parts from reference TRBV5-1 and TRBJ1-6): KAGVTQTPRYLIKTRGQQVTLSCSPISGHRSVSWYQQTPGQGLQFLFEYFSETQRNKGNFPGRFSGRQFSNSRSEMNVSTLELGDSALYLCASSFDSNSYNSPLHFGNGTRLTVT.

The chain recombines TRBV5-4 with TRBJ2-1; 7 bases are shared with TRBD1. Looked up from germline, CDR1 is SGHNT and CDR2 is YYREEE (reference sequence). J was trimmed by 12 bases and V by 0 bases; bases with no gene match: 9. This CDR3 has 14 residues. CDR3 DNA sequence: TGTGCCAGCAGCTTGGATAGGGGGCAAGCCGGGCAGTTCTTC. As protein: CASSLDRGQAGQFF. Variable domain in full (rest from reference TRBV5-4 and TRBJ2-1): ETGVTQSPTHLIKTRGQQVTLRCSSQSGHNTVSWYQQALGQGPQFIFQYYREEENGRGNFPPRFSGLQFPNYSSELNVNALELDDSALYLCASSLDRGQAGQFFGPGTRLTVL.